The T cell receptor (beta chain) under discussion was sequenced for a study of shared clonotypes between healthy human individuals (dated by TCRdb to between 2020 and 2021). Concerning the study at large: The cohort included three men and a couple of women between 18 and 49 years of age. To increase sequencing depth and limit assay-specific biases, TCR repertoire library preparation and sequencing were carried out by different laboratories using diverse techniques. For each donor, three plates each were used for CD4 naive and CD4 memory, two plates were used for CD8 naive, and one plate was used for CD8 memory. Each donor's leukapheresis produced roughly between about 0.8 and 8.9 billion PBMCs. The study deeply sequenced blood TCR repertoires of about five healthy adults to estimate repertoire size and the extent of clonotype sharing between individuals. The investigation overall reported the following: Even with the large sequencing depth, rarefaction of the sorted-subset datasets indicated that sequencing was incomplete. Clonotypes shared by all four sorted-subset donors showed higher generation probabilities than non-shared clonotypes. Naive subsets generally had larger estimated clonotype richness than memory subsets. Only blood was sampled, and tissue TCR repertoires likely differ from those in blood. Across a few donors, about 4.5% of naive CD4, more than 3% of naive CD8, about 2% of memory CD4, and 0.3% to 0.45% of memory CD8 clonotypes were shared. Because the study included a small number of donors, the genetic and exposure-history diversity represented was limited. Pairwise subsampling led to the expectation that sequencing depth would affect the degree of clonotype sharing among donors.

CDR1 is given as MDHEN and CDR2 as SYDVKM, both from the germline V gene. From the cysteine through the phenylalanine, the CDR3 covers 14 amino acids. The sequence is cut down to CDR3 DNA, 42 bases in frame from base 1. A distance of 15 bases separates the germline ends of V and J, which lose 4 bases and 11 bases respectively. Using the deep immunoSEQ assay, TCR CDR3 regions were amplified from genomic DNA by multiplex PCR. Extracted genomic DNA from each cell subset was spread evenly across all wells of several immunoSEQ 96-well plates, with each plate serving as a replicate. Each replicate PCR for sorted subsets received around 0.2 ug genomic DNA, equal to 30,000 or so T cell genomes. The purified libraries were quantified using a Qubit 3.0 fluorometer, sized with a Bioanalyzer 2100, and then quantified again using the KAPA Library Quantification kit. Every immunoSEQ 96-well plate was sequenced on a dedicated single-read 150-cycle Illumina NextSeq 550 flow cell. Turning to the authors' computational methods: Because the immunoSEQ output held only junctional sequences and lacked quality scores, the filtering could not match the filtering applied to full-length reads. Sequences were annotated with PyIR, a Python wrapper for IgBLAST v1.9, using IMGT germline references to assign V/J genes and CDR3. Reads were filtered out if the reads had weak V/J assignments (E-value above 1e-6), no CDR3, stop codons, out-of-frame junctions, or ambiguous translated residues. V3J clonotypes were defined as sequences sharing an identical inferred V gene, J gene, and CDR3 amino acid sequence. Percentage overlap between repertoires was calculated by dividing the number of shared unique clonotypes by the size of the smaller repertoire. Richness of each repertoire was evaluated using RTK rarefaction, the Chao1 estimator, and Recon v2.1 estimates of unobserved clonotypes. Generation probabilities were computed with OLGA for all TCRbeta clonotypes obtained by the gDNA method from a handful of donors. TCRdb carries this immuneACCESS record with in-frame sequences only. Its versions omit some clonotypes, under half of them owing to an unresolved V gene in the studies checked, with the rest unexplained. Clone size and V and J calls were adopted from that table, with D and trimming inferred from the DNA. For this sample the table gives about 2.4 million clones, of which over 85% were detected only once. The top ten clones comprise roughly 0.15% of the sample.

Comment on this clone: Its antigen has not been determined. Base-call qualities are not available, and no considerably larger clone is one nucleotide away.

Healthy HIV-negative adults with no recently reported acute infections or vaccinations were included as donors. Only Caucasian adults living in Nashville, Tennessee, USA were represented among the donors. CD4+ T cells were enriched through magnetic negative selection, after which naive cells were positively selected on CD45RA and the remaining negative fraction served as the memory subset. Blood was collected by leukapheresis, and PBMCs were isolated by Ficoll-Histopaque density gradient centrifugation and then cryopreserved in liquid nitrogen vapor phase. Analytical flow cytometry was used to check the purity and quantity of each magnetically sorted T cell population. Genomic DNA was isolated from each sorted fraction and quantified by UV absorbance on a Nanodrop 2000c.

The chain employs TRBV28 and TRBJ1-6, and possibly TRBD1, on 5 matching bases. Material: naive CD4+ T cells sorted from blood. This specimen's cell subset or site label, per the study, means: CD45RA+ positively selected. The receptor was derived from a man between 18 and 35 years old in good health. Here the CDR3 is given as CASSSPGVRPPLHF. The nucleotide sequence reads as follows: TGTGCCAGCAGTTCCCCGGGGGTTCGGCCACCCCTCCACTTT.